This T cell receptor (beta chain) comes out of a study of OX40 agonist ivuxolimab in advanced cancers. Study-level information: The drug used for patients, ivuxolimab, was an agonistic anti-OX40 (CD134) antibody. Intravenous ivuxolimab was administered to patients every 2 weeks at 0.01 to 10 mg/kg. Therapy given before enrollment (anti-PD-1, anti-PD-L1 or anti-CTLA-4) was allowed, and around 44% had some. Study findings and constraints: The study observed clonal expansion of CD4+ and CD8+ blood T cells by week 6 at 0.1 to 3.0 mg/kg.

Germline V gene sequence: CDR1 MDHEN, CDR2 SYDVKM. Trimming at V came to 7 bases and at J to 4 bases, leaving 13 bases not matched to a gene. CDR3 length equals 16 residues. This clone was seen a single time. Its antigen is currently unknown. TCRdb's table, derived via immunoSEQ multiplex PCR, lists solely in-frame clones and lacks some. The repertoire includes approximately 77,000 clones, about 89% of them detected once, and about 14% sits in the top ten. The source of this sequence is an adult with an advanced solid tumor such as melanoma, head and neck, liver or kidney cancer. The sample consisted of CD4+ or CD8+ T cells sorted from blood, taken in a trial of the OX40 agonist ivuxolimab. The chain is built from TRBV28 and TRBJ2-5; TRBD2 matches 9 bases. The CDR3 DNA sequence: TGTGCCAGCACCGCCGGGCGGGAGGGGTTAGGAGAGACCCAGTACTTC. It specifies CASTAGREGLGETQYF.